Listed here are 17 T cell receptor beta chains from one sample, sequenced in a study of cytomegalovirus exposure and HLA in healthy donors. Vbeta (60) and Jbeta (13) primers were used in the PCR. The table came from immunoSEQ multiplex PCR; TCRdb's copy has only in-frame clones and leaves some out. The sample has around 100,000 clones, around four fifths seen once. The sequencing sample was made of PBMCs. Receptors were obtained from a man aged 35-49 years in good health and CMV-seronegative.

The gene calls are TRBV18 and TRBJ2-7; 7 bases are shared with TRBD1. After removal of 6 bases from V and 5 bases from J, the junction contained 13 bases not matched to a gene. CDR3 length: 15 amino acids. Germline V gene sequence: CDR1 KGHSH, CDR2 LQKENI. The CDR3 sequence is CASSSVSGTADEQYV. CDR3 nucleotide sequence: TGTGCCAGCTCCTCTGTTTCCGGGACAGCTGACGAGCAGTACGTC.

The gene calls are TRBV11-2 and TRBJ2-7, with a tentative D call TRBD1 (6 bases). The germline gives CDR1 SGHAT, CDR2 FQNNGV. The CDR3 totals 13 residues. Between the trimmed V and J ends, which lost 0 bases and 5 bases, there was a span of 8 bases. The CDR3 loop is CASSLDRDNEQYV. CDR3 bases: TGTGCCAGCAGCTTAGACAGGGACAACGAGCAGTACGTC.

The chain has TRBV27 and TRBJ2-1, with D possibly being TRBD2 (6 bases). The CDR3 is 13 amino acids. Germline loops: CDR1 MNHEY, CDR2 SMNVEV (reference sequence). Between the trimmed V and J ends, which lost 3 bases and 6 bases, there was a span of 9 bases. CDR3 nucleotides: TGTGCCAGCAGTTTGTCTAGCGTCAATGAGCAGTTCTTC. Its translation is CASSLSSVNEQFF.

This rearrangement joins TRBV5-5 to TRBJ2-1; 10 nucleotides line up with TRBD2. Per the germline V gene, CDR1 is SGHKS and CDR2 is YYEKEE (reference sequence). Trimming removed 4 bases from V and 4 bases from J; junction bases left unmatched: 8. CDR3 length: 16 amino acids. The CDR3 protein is CASSPLSSGGYNEQFF. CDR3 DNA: TGTGCCAGCAGCCCACTTAGTAGCGGGGGGTACAATGAGCAGTTCTTC.

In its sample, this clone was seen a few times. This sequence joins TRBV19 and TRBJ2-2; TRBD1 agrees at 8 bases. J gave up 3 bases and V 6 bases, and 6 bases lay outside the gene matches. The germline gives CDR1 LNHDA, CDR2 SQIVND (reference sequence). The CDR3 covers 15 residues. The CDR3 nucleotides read TGTGCCAGTAGAAACAGGGGGAAGGACACCGGGGAGCTGTTTTTT. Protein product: CASRNRGKDTGELFF.

In DNA form, the CDR3 reads TGCGCCAGCAGCCAAGATAAGAGCGGGGGGGCATATGAGCAGTTCTTC. Encoded protein: CASSQDKSGGAYEQFF. The J gene is TRBJ2-1, the V gene TRBV4-1; 10 bases are a match to TRBD2. Trimming took 0 bases from V and 8 from J; bases not matched to a gene: 7. There are 16 residues in the CDR3. Germline assignment: CDR1 MGHRA and CDR2 YSYEKL.

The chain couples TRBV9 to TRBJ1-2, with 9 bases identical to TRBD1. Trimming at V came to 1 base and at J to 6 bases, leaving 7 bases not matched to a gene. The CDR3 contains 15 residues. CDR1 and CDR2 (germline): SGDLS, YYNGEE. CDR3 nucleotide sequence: TGTGCCAGCAGCGTAAACACAGGGGGCGAAAATGGCTACACCTTC. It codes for CASSVNTGGENGYTF.

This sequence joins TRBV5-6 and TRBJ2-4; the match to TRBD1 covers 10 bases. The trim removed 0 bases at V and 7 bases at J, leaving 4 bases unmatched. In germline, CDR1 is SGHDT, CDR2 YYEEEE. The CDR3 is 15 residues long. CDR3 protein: CASSLGGTGVNIQYF. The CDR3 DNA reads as TGTGCCAGCAGCTTGGGGGGGACAGGGGTTAACATTCAGTACTTC.

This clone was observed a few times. CDR3 sequence: CASSSGLAGTDTQYF. CDR3 coding DNA: TGTGCCAGCAGCTCCGGACTAGCTGGGACAGATACGCAGTATTTT. This rearrangement joins TRBV11-1 to TRBJ2-3; TRBD2 matches at 8 bases. The CDR3 is 15 amino acids. Germline CDR1 and CDR2: SGHAT and FQDESV (reference sequence). The V segment lost 4 bases and the J segment 3 bases; nucleotides outside the gene matches: 6.

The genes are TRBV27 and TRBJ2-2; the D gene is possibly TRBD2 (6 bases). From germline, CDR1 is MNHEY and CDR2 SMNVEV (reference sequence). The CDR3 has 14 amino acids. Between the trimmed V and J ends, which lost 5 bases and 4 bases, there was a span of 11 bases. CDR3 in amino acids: CASSLQGGTGELFF. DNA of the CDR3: TGTGCCAGCAGTCTTCAGGGAGGCACCGGGGAGCTGTTTTTT.

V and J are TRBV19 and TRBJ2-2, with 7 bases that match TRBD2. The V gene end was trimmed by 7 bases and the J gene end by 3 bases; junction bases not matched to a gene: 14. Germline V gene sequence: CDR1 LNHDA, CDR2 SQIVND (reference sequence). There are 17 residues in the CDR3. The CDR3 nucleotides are TGTGCCAGTACCTCCCGATTGGGGCGGGGGTACACCGGGGAGCTGTTTTTT. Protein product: CASTSRLGRGYTGELFF.

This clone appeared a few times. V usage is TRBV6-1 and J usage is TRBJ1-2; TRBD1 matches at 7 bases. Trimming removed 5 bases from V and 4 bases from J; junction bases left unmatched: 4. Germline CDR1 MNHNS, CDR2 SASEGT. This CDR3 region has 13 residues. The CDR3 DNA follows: TGTGCCAGCAGTAGGGACAGCGTCTATGGCTACACCTTC. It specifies CASSRDSVYGYTF.

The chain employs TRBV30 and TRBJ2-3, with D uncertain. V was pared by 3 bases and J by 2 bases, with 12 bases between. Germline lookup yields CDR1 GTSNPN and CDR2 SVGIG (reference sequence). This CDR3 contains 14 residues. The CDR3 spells CAWSEGGYTDTQYF. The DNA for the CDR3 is TGTGCCTGGAGCGAAGGCGGCTACACAGATACGCAGTATTTT.

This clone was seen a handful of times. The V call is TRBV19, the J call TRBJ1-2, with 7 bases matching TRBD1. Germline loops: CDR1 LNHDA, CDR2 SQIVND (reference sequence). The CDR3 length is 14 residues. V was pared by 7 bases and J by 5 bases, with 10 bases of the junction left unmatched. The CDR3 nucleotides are TGTGCCAGTAAAGATGGGGGACAGCTGTATGGCTACACCTTC. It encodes CASKDGGQLYGYTF. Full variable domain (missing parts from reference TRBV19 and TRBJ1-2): DGGITQSPKYLFRKEGQNVTLSCEQNLNHDAMYWYRQDPGQGLRLIYYSQIVNDFQKGDIAEGYSVSREKKESFPLTVTSAQKNPTAFYLCASKDGGQLYGYTFGSGTRLTVV.

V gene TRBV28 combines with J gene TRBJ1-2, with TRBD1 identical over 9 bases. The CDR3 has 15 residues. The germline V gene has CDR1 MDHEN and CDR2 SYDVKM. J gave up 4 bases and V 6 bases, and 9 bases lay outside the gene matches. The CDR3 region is CASRLTGGLPYGYTF. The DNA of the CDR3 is TGTGCCAGCAGGCTAACAGGGGGCCTGCCCTATGGCTACACCTTC.

The DNA for the CDR3 is TGCAGCGTTCTCTGGACAGTAAATACTGAAGCTTTCTTT. As protein: CSVLWTVNTEAFF. This chain links TRBV29-1 with TRBJ1-1, with D possibly matching TRBD1 (6 bases). Trimming cost V 5 bases and J 5 bases, with 15 bases left between them. The CDR3 runs to 13 residues. The V gene's germline CDR1 is SQVTM and CDR2 ANQGSEA. Drawing the rest from reference TRBV29-1 and TRBJ1-1, the complete variable domain is SAVISQKPSRDICQRGTSLTIQCQVDSQVTMMFWYRQQPGQSLTLIATANQGSEATYESGFVIDKFPISRPNLTFSTLTVSNMSPEDSSIYLCSVLWTVNTEAFFGQGTRLTVV.

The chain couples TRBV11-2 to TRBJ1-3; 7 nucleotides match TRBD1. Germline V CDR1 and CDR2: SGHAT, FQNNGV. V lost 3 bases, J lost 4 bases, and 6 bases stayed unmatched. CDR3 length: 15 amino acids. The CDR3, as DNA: TGTGCCAGCAGCTTGGTGACAGGGACGGGAAACACCATATATTTT. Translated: CASSLVTGTGNTIYF.